These T cell receptor beta chains were read from a single sample in a study of tumor-infiltrating lymphocytes in primary liver carcinoma. MiXCR, applied by TCRdb to the multiplex PCR reads, yields one record per CDR3 protein. Here the sample spans tens of thousands of distinct CDR3 sequences, around three quarters being singletons. Sequencing was carried out using liver tumor tissue from sampling region 4. These receptors all stem from a woman in her 30s with primary liver carcinoma and hepatitis B virus infection. Each CDR3 is given with its conserved first and last residue. D genes are given only for firm matches. Expanded clones are given a class, and other clones once, few, many or no size at all.

CDR3 protein	CDR3 DNA	clone size	D gene	V gene	J gene
CACSPQTHTDTQYF	TGTGCCTGCAGTCCGCAAACTCACACAGATACGCAGTATTTT	once	-	TRBV11-2	TRBJ2-3
CASSQDREHLLF	TGTGCCAGCAGCCAAGATAGGGAACACCTGCTTTTT	once	-	TRBV4-2	TRBJ1-4
CASGGKLYVNYGYTF	TGTGCCAGCGGAGGAAAATTATACGTTAACTATGGCTACACCTTC	-	-	TRBV6-2/TRBV6-3	TRBJ1-2
CASSHIALSNEQYF	TGTGCCAGCAGCCACATTGCCCTTTCCAACGAGCAATACTTC	-	-	TRBV4-3	TRBJ2-7
CASSARDRGHKKWSNTETFF	TGTGCCAGCAGCGCTCGGGACAGGGGGCACAAGAAGTGGAGTAACACTGAGACTTTCTTT	once	TRBD1	TRBV11-2	TRBJ1-1
CASSKKSRARTGELFF	TGTGCCAGCAGCAAGAAGAGCAGGGCCCGCACCGGGGAGCTGTTTTTT	-	-	TRBV21-1	TRBJ2-2
CASSLVENTEAFF	TGTGCCAGCAGCTTAGTGGAGAACACTGAAGCTTTCTTT	many	-	TRBV11-3	TRBJ1-1
CASSHTLEREGSEQYF	TGTGCCAGTAGCCACACACTAGAGCGGGAGGGTTCCGAGCAGTACTTC	-	TRBD2	TRBV7-9	TRBJ2-7
CARSVDGHPRPTDTQYF	TGTGCCAGGAGCGTAGATGGACACCCTCGACCCACAGATACGCAGTATTTT	-	-	TRBV5-4	TRBJ2-3
CASSHVRTFTGTSRRQNIRYF	TGTGCCAGCAGCCATGTCAGGACATTTACGGGGACTAGCAGGAGACAAAACATTCGGTACTTC	-	TRBD2	TRBV11-2	TRBJ2-4
CASIAPQGLALYEQYF	TGTGCCAGTATCGCCCCCCAGGGCCTCGCCCTCTACGAGCAGTACTTC	-	-	TRBV7-8	TRBJ2-7
CASSYDCLGETRYF	TGTGCCAGCAGTTACGATTGCCTGGGAGAGACCCGGTACTTC	-	-	TRBV6-2/TRBV6-3	TRBJ2-5
CASSSPGTGAYQQYF	TGTGCCAGCAGCTCTCCTGGGACGGGTGCCTACCAGCAGTATTTC	-	-	TRBV11-2	TRBJ2-7
CTSSLPPPSTDAQYF	TGTACCAGCAGTCTTCCCCCTCCTAGCACAGATGCGCAGTATTTT	-	-	TRBV12-3/TRBV12-4	TRBJ2-3
CVSSPGGGKLFF	TGTGTCAGCAGCCCGGGGGGGGGAAAACTGTTTTTT	few	-	TRBV11-2	TRBJ1-4
CASGQDWGQGVSLAKNIQYF	TGTGCCAGCGGCCAAGATTGGGGACAGGGTGTTTCCCTAGCCAAAAACATTCAGTACTTC	-	TRBD1	TRBV4-2	TRBJ2-4
CASGPASEHYF	TGTGCCAGCGGTCCAGCCAGTGAACACTACTTC	-	-	TRBV11-2	TRBJ2-7
CASSLGQGSSEQYF	TGTGCCAGCAGTCTGGGACAGGGATCGTCCGAGCAGTACTTC	-	TRBD1	TRBV6-2/TRBV6-3	TRBJ2-7
CARKSYRAEALF	TGTGCCCGGAAATCTTACAGGGCTGAAGCTCTCTTT	-	-	TRBV30	TRBJ1-1
CSANLPSAGWRSYEQYF	TGCAGTGCAAATCTCCCCTCAGCGGGATGGAGATCCTACGAGCAGTACTTC	-	TRBD2	TRBV20-1	TRBJ2-7
CASSESKAGNEAFF	TGCGCCAGCAGTGAGTCGAAGGCAGGCAATGAAGCTTTCTTC	-	-	TRBV10-2	TRBJ1-1
CASSYRGQSNHEQYF	TGTGCCAGCAGTTATCGGGGGCAGAGTAATCACGAGCAGTACTTC	once	-	TRBV12-3/TRBV12-4	TRBJ2-7
CASGNRLSNQPQHF	TGTGCCAGCGGAAACAGGCTCAGCAATCAGCCCCAGCATTTT	many	-	TRBV28	TRBJ1-5
CACSASRGLALYDQYF	TGTGCCTGCAGCGCCTCCCGGGGACTCGCCCTCTACGATCAGTACTTC	-	-	TRBV7-8	TRBJ2-7
CARSEAARYYGYTF	TGTGCCAGGAGTGAAGCCGCCAGATACTATGGCTACACCTTC	-	-	TRBV25-1	TRBJ1-2
CTSGLMGLNTAELFF	TGTACCAGCGGTCTCATGGGACTGAACACCGCGGAGCTGTTTTTT	-	-	TRBV6-5	TRBJ2-2
CATSPPGRGANTGELFF	TGTGCCACCAGCCCGCCTGGGCGCGGCGCGAACACCGGGGAGCTGTTTTTT	-	-	TRBV24-1	TRBJ2-2
CASSSLRLAGEDTGELLF	TGTGCCAGCAGCTCCCTTAGACTAGCGGGAGAGGACACCGGGGAACTGTTATTT	once	TRBD2	TRBV7-8	TRBJ2-2
CASRDQANTEAFF	TGTGCCAGCAGGGACCAGGCGAACACTGAAGCTTTCTTT	many	-	TRBV2	TRBJ1-1
CPSSCRTDTQYF	TGTCCCAGCAGCTGCAGGACGGATACGCAGTATTTT	-	-	TRBV5-4	TRBJ2-3
CASSRWTSGTSYKQYF	TGTGCCAGCAGCCGGTGGACTAGCGGGACCTCCTACAAGCAATACTTC	once	TRBD2	TRBV14	TRBJ2-7
CASNQDPQQKNEQFF	TGCGCCAGCAACCAAGATCCCCAGCAAAAGAATGAGCAATTCTTC	-	-	TRBV4-3	TRBJ2-1
CASSITGTSDGQFF	TGTGCCAGCAGTATTACCGGGACTTCCGATGGGCAGTTCTTC	many	-	TRBV12-3/TRBV12-4	TRBJ2-1
CSAQADTQYF	TGCAGTGCTCAGGCAGATACGCAGTATTTT	-	-	TRBV20-1	TRBJ2-3
CAISESMAGVYNEQIF	TGTGCCATCAGTGAGTCGATGGCGGGTGTCTACAATGAGCAGATCTTC	-	-	TRBV10-3	TRBJ2-1
CASSAGTSGGLQETQYF	TGTGCCAGCAGCGCCGGGACTAGCGGGGGTCTTCAAGAGACCCAGTACTTC	many	TRBD2	TRBV9	TRBJ2-5
CASSSDRGLTRYF	TGTGCTAGCAGTAGCGACAGGGGGCTGACCCGGTACTTC	-	TRBD1	TRBV6-5	TRBJ2-5
CASSLVGQGFFRDTQYF	TGTGCCAGCAGCTTAGTGGGACAGGGATTTTTCAGAGATACTCAGTATTTT	-	TRBD1	TRBV11-2	TRBJ2-3
CVSASGSGNEQFF	TGTGTCAGCGCTAGTGGGAGTGGGAATGAGCAGTTCTTC	-	-	TRBV11-3	TRBJ2-1
CVNCYQYTDTQYF	TGTGTCAACTGTTATCAGTACACAGATACGCAGTATTTT	-	-	TRBV12-3/TRBV12-4	TRBJ2-3
CSVETGRTETFF	TGCAGCGTCGAGACAGGGAGGACCGAAACTTTCTTT	few	TRBD1	TRBV29-1	TRBJ1-1